This TCR beta chain was recovered during a study of cytomegalovirus exposure and HLA in healthy donors. The germline V gene encodes CDR1 MNHNS and CDR2 SASEGT. The CDR3 loop spans 15 amino acids. After removal of 1 base from V and 3 bases from J, the junction contained 6 bases not matched to a gene. Primers for the PCR totalled 60 Vbeta and 13 Jbeta. Clones were read by immunoSEQ multiplex PCR, and TCRdb kept only the in-frame ones, dropping some. This sample carries approximately 220,000 clones, approximately 83% of them seen once, and the ten largest clones take under 0.85%. This TCR derives from a boy aged 2 to 10 in good health and CMV-seronegative. The chain couples TRBV6-1 to TRBJ2-7; 7 bases fit TRBD1. What was sequenced was PBMCs. CDR3: CASSEEGTAIYEQYF. The CDR3 DNA is TGTGCCAGCAGTGAAGAAGGGACAGCCATCTACGAGCAGTACTTC.